This T cell receptor beta chain was sequenced in a study of blood T cells in healthy people across ages. General study results and limits: Because sorting was not performed, PBMCs prevented conclusive naive versus antigen-experienced comparison.

With regard to this clonotype: Its specificity is unknown.

Primers used in a second PCR of roughly 6 to 11 cycles were a sample-barcoded 5' primer and a J-beta primer mix. Every cDNA was tagged by a template-switch adaptor with 12 random nucleotides. One entry per CDR3 protein, called by TCRdb with MiXCR from the 5' RACE reads. Altogether around 990,000 distinct CDR3 sequences are present, under 30% being singletons, with the ten largest covering around 0.75%. At least 5 micrograms of total RNA were extracted per sample. V lost 6 bases, J lost 7 bases, and 8 bases stayed unmatched. Germline CDR1 and CDR2: KGHSH and LQKENI. The CDR3 is 15 residues long. The data were also submitted as part of a second study, on T cells of mothers and their children. This second study notes: For each mother, over 9.5 million TCR beta CDR3 reads were obtained, and for each child, roughly 3.3 million.

Sequencing was done on a sample of blood. The V and J genes are TRBV18 and TRBJ2-1; 11 bases line up with TRBD2. The receptor was derived from a girl aged 2-9 years in good health. CDR3 sequence: CASSPLAGGGNEQFF. CDR3 nucleotide sequence: TGTGCCAGCTCCCCCCTAGCGGGGGGAGGGAATGAGCAGTTCTTC.